This T cell receptor (beta chain) was observed in a study of shared clonotypes between healthy human individuals. About the research overall: Donor ages ranged 18 to 49 years: a couple of women, a few men. Study conclusions and caveats: Non-shared clonotypes had lower generation probabilities than clonotypes shared by all four sorted-subset donors.

Regarding this clone: As yet, its antigen is unknown.

The V gene end was trimmed by 1 base and the J gene end by 5 bases; junction bases not matched to a gene: 7. Germline V gives CDR1 SGHRS, CDR2 YFSETQ. The CDR3 totals 15 residues. The deep-level immunoSEQ assay was used. Using immunoSEQ multiplex PCR, the repertoire was profiled, and TCRdb retains in-frame clones only, with some absent. This sample yields about 590,000 clones, of which 95% are seen a single time; 0.11% belongs to the top ten. The naive CD8 subset, CD45RO-negative cells positively selected for CCR7, excluded terminally differentiated effector memory CD45RA+ cells. The chain has TRBV5-1 and TRBJ2-5; 8 bases fit TRBD1. Sequenced sample: naive CD8+ T cells sorted from blood. The sequence was collected from a woman between 25 and 40 years old in good health. The CDR3 region is CASSLSGGYVETQYF. The CDR3 DNA sequence: TGCGCCAGCAGCTTGTCAGGGGGCTATGTGGAGACCCAGTACTTC.